This T cell receptor (beta chain) was recorded in a study of shared clonotypes between healthy human individuals. Whole-study context: The plates for each donor numbered three CD4 naive, three CD4 memory, two CD8 naive and one CD8 memory.

General study results and limits: The small donor group covered limited genetic and exposure diversity. Several donors shared roughly 5% of their naive CD4 clonotypes.

A word on this clone: Its antigen is not known.

The CDR3 is 19 residues long. Trimming at V came to 0 bases and at J to 9 bases, leaving 18 bases not matched to a gene. Germline loops: CDR1 LNHNV, CDR2 YYDKDF (reference sequence). Authors' analysis steps: Filtering of immunoSEQ junctional sequences could not match full-length read filtering. Produced via immunoSEQ multiplex PCR; TCRdb's table is partial and in-frame only. V and J calls and clone size come straight from that table; D and trimming were deduced from the DNA. The table has under 1,900,000 clones, about 98.5% seen once. The genes are TRBV15 and TRBJ2-1; TRBD2 aligns across 9 bases. The receptor's source is a young man in good health. Specimen: naive CD4+ T cells sorted from blood. Subset reported: CD45RA+ positively selected. CDR3 amino acids: CATSRDYPLAGFTPIEQFF. The CDR3 bases are TGTGCCACCAGCAGAGATTATCCTCTAGCGGGATTTACCCCCATTGAGCAGTTCTTC.